Following are 12 T cell receptor beta chains from one sample sequenced in a study of CD8 T cells in ankylosing spondylitis. TCRdb passed the 5' RACE reads through MiXCR, listing each CDR3 protein once. The table has approximately 250,000 distinct CDR3 sequences, 20% to 30% seen once. Sequenced sample: blood, either unsorted or a sorted T cell fraction (not recorded which). Every receptor here comes from a male donor with ankylosing spondylitis or in good health (not recorded which).

This clonotype was detected many times. The chain employs TRBV12-3 or TRBV12-4 and TRBJ1-2; weak D call: TRBD1 (5 bases). The CDR3 is made up of 13 amino acids. V was pared by 7 bases and J by 4 bases, with 13 bases between. CDR3 nucleotide sequence: TGTGCCAGCACCAAACGGGGCTCCTATGGCTACACCTTC. Protein: CASTKRGSYGYTF.

This clonotype was counted a few times. The rearrangement uses TRBV12-3 or TRBV12-4 and TRBJ2-1; perhaps D is TRBD1 or TRBD2 (6 bases each). Trimming shortened V by 8 bases and J by 1 base, and 15 bases separated the two germline ends. There are 15 residues in the CDR3. The CDR3 protein is CASEWGAGSYNEQFF. The DNA of the CDR3 is TGTGCCAGCGAATGGGGGGCTGGGTCCTACAATGAGCAGTTCTTC.

The chain carries TRBV5-5 and TRBJ2-2, with a weak D call TRBD2 (5 bases). The CDR3 is 14 residues long. V was pared by 4 bases and J by 6 bases, with 13 bases between. Germline values: CDR1 SGHKS, CDR2 YYEKEE (reference sequence). CDR3 bases: TGTGCCAGCAGCCCCGGGCGGGTGTCCGGGGAGCTGTTTTTT. Amino acids: CASSPGRVSGELFF.

This clonotype was seen once. CDR3 sequence: CASSPDRFLGLAYEQYF. CDR3 bases: TGTGCCAGCTCACCGGACCGTTTCCTAGGACTAGCGTACGAGCAGTACTTC. V and J are TRBV18 and TRBJ2-7, with 9 bases aligning to TRBD2. Germline V CDR1 and CDR2: KGHSH, LQKENI. V lost 3 bases to trimming and J lost 4 bases; unmatched junction nucleotides: 13. The CDR3 runs 17 residues.

The chain joins TRBV6-1 to TRBJ1-6, with no clear D. The CDR3 runs 14 residues. Germline CDR1 and CDR2: MNHNS and SASEGT. With 6 bases removed from V and 8 bases from J, the gap between germline ends came to 14 bases. The CDR3: CASSSYSKDSPLHF. The CDR3 nucleotides read TGTGCCAGCAGCTCTTATAGTAAAGATTCACCCCTCCACTTT.

This clonotype was seen ten or more times. This chain uses TRBV5-1 with TRBJ1-5, with D possibly TRBD1 on 5 matching bases. Trimming removed 2 bases at V and 9 bases at J, with 12 bases between. This CDR3 is built from 13 residues. Germline assignment: CDR1 SGHRS and CDR2 YFSETQ. This CDR3 is CASSFGGLGPQHF. CDR3 DNA: TGCGCCAGCAGCTTTGGGGGTTTAGGGCCCCAGCATTTT.

The rearrangement uses TRBV12-3 or TRBV12-4 and TRBJ2-3; D uncertain. V lost 8 bases, J lost 0 bases, and 12 bases lay in between. The CDR3 sequence is 14 residues long. The CDR3, as DNA: TGTGCCAGCTCGGGCAGCTCTAGCACAGATACGCAGTATTTT. It is translated as CASSGSSSTDTQYF.

This clonotype was observed many times. The chain couples TRBV20-1 to TRBJ2-5, with 8 bases fitting TRBD2. V shed 2 bases and J 1 base; nucleotides not matched to a gene: 3. Germline assignment: CDR1 DFQATT and CDR2 SNEGSKA (reference sequence). The CDR3 has 14 amino acids. As DNA, the CDR3 is TGCAGTGCTAGATTCCTAGCGGGCCAAGAGACCCAGTACTTC. Translated: CSARFLAGQETQYF.

This clonotype came up many times. The CDR3 is CARTLGTGHLNEQFF. In DNA form, the CDR3 reads TGTGCCAGAACGTTAGGGACGGGGCACCTCAATGAGCAGTTCTTC. The rearrangement links TRBV7-2 to TRBJ2-1; D might be TRBD1 or TRBD2, each matching 5 bases. V lost 9 bases and J 6 bases, leaving 21 bases between the germline ends. Per germline, CDR1 SGHTA and CDR2 FQGNSA. This CDR3 region has 15 residues.

This clonotype was detected only a few times. The chain couples TRBV20-1 to TRBJ2-5; the match to TRBD1 covers 8 bases. The CDR3 runs to 16 residues. The germline V gene encodes CDR1 DFQATT and CDR2 SNEGSKA (reference sequence). The trim removed 3 bases at V and 4 bases at J, leaving 13 bases unmatched. CDR3 loop: CSASKLRQGNRETQYF. The CDR3 nucleotides read TGCAGTGCTAGTAAACTAAGACAGGGGAATCGAGAGACCCAGTACTTC.

In this sample, this clonotype turned up many times. V gene TRBV6-5 combines with J gene TRBJ2-3; D may match TRBD1 or TRBD2 (5 bases each). This CDR3 contains 15 residues. V was clipped by 0 bases and J by 6 bases, with 13 bases between them. Germline loops: CDR1 MNHEY, CDR2 SVGAGI. The CDR3 sequence: CASSYSPGLRDTQYF. CDR3 DNA: TGTGCCAGCAGTTACTCCCCGGGGCTCAGGGATACGCAGTATTTT.

The chain has TRBV29-1 and TRBJ1-1; D is ambiguous. The CDR3 sequence is 14 residues long. Germline CDR1 and CDR2: SQVTM and ANQGSEA. Trimming stripped 4 bases from V and 4 bases from J, with 16 bases between. The CDR3, as DNA: TGCAGCGTTGTTTGGGAAAGAGGTGTCACTGAAGCTTTCTTT. Encoded protein: CSVVWERGVTEAFF.